One T cell receptor (beta chain) is described in this entry. The sample originates from a study of T cell changes during pregnancy in multiple sclerosis. The repertoire was sequenced with immunoSEQ multiplex PCR; TCRdb's copy has only in-frame clones and lacks some. The sample has 40,000 to 60,000 clones, approximately 93% seen once. The sequencing used CD4+ T cells from peripheral blood mononuclear cells, collected in the third trimester of pregnancy. The receptor was isolated from a female donor with multiple sclerosis, enrolled in a pregnancy study.

The CDR3, as DNA: TGTGCCAGCAGCTTAGCCCCCATGGGTGGAGTAGCGGGAGCCGACAATGAGCAGTTCTTC. Amino acids: CASSLAPMGGVAGADNEQFF. The rearrangement uses TRBV7-2 and TRBJ2-1, with 9 bases identical to TRBD2. Germline V CDR1 and CDR2: SGHTA, FQGNSA. The V and J ends lost 0 bases and 5 bases, in that order; junction bases with no gene match: 17. The CDR3 is 20 amino acids. Filled out from reference TRBV7-2 and TRBJ2-1, the complete variable domain reads GAGVSQSPSNKVTEKGKDVELRCDPISGHTALYWYRQSLGQGLEFLIYFQGNSAPDKSGLPSDRFSAERTGGSVSTLTIQRTQQEDSAVYLCASSLAPMGGVAGADNEQFFGPGTRLTVL.